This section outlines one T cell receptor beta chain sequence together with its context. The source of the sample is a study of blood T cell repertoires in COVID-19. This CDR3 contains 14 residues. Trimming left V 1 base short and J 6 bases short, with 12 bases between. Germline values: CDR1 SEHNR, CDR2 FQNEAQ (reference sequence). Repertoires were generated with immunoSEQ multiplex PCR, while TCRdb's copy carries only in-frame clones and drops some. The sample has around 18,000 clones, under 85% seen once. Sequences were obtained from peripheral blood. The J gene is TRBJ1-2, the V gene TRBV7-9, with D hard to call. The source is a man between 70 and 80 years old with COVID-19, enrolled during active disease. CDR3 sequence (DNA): TGTGCCAGCAGCTTAGATGTGACAATCCATGGCTACACCTTC. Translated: CASSLDVTIHGYTF.